This TCR beta chain was sequenced during a study of somatic mutations in cytotoxic T cells in rheumatoid arthritis. Across the whole study: Patients had roughly 28 ml EDTA blood drawn right after diagnosis, before any treatment. Nearly 100% purity was obtained when some V beta antibody-stained T-cell populations were flow-sorted; these included V beta1+ cells sequenced for TCRB.

This clone was picked up a small number of times. Antigen specificity is unknown. The protocol was immunoSEQ multiplex PCR, while the TCRdb copy is restricted to in-frame clones and leaves out a portion. This table holds around 15,000 clones, 79% found once. Overall study findings and caveats: CD8+ T cells showed clonality that did not differ significantly between patients with rheumatoid arthritis and age-matched healthy controls.

This CDR3 contains 13 residues. The ends were cut back, 5 bases at V and 11 bases at J, with 18 bases in the middle. Germline lookup yields CDR1 SGHTA and CDR2 FQGTGA. This receptor was obtained from an adult with rheumatoid arthritis. The J gene is TRBJ1-1, the V gene TRBV7-3, with a weak D call TRBD1 (6 bases). What was sequenced was CD8+ T cells sorted from blood. The CDR3, as DNA: TGTGCCAGCAGCCCCGGAGTAGGGGGGGATGCTTTCTTT. This encodes CASSPGVGGDAFF.